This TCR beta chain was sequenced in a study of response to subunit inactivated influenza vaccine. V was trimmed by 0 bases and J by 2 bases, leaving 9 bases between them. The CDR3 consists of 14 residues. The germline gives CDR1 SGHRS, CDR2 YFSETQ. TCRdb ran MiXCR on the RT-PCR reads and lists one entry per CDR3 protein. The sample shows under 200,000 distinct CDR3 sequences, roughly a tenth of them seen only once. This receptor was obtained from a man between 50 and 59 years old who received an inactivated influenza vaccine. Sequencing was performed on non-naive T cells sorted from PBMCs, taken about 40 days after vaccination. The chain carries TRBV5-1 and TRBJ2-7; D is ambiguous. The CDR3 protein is CASSLAPGAYEQYF. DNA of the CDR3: TGCGCCAGCAGCTTGGCCCCTGGGGCCTACGAGCAGTACTTC.